One sample yielded the 14 T cell receptor beta chains listed below, sequenced in a study of early T cells in non-severe SARS-CoV-2 infection. Using its own MiXCR run on the 5' RACE reads, TCRdb lists one record per CDR3 protein. The sample has about 80,000 distinct CDR3 sequences, less than 15% seen once. The source material was whole blood, sampled at baseline. All receptors come from an adult who was a healthcare worker with PCR-confirmed SARS-CoV-2 infection or an uninfected control (not recorded which). The donor label of this sample is uncertain.

This clonotype was detected many times. The V call is TRBV5-6, the J call TRBJ1-6; 10 bases are shared with TRBD1. V shed 3 bases and J 8 bases; nucleotides not matched to a gene: 8. The germline gives CDR1 SGHDT, CDR2 YYEEEE. The CDR3 length is 16 residues. CDR3: CASSSGTGAPDSPLHF. The CDR3 region has the DNA TGTGCCAGCAGCTCCGGGACAGGGGCGCCGGATTCACCCCTCCACTTT.

This clonotype was picked up many times. The chain links TRBV2 to TRBJ2-3, with D perhaps TRBD2 (6 bases). Germline CDR1 is SNHLY and CDR2 is FYNNEI. The CDR3 spans 13 residues. Trimming took off 4 bases at V and 8 bases at J, with 13 bases between the two ends. The CDR3: CASSGVGEVTQYF. DNA of the CDR3: TGTGCCAGCAGTGGAGTTGGGGAGGTTACGCAGTATTTT.

This clonotype is deemed medium-sized. The CDR3 spells CASSQGWTSSNEQFF. The CDR3 DNA is TGCGCCAGCAGCCAAGGTTGGACTTCGAGCAATGAGCAGTTCTTC. The chain uses TRBV4-1 and TRBJ2-1; weak D call: TRBD2 (5 bases). This CDR3 has 15 residues. In germline, CDR1 is MGHRA, CDR2 YSYEKL. Trimming removed 1 base from V and 6 bases from J, with 13 bases in between.

This clonotype has ten or more counts. The V call is TRBV7-8, the J call TRBJ2-1, with a weak D call TRBD2 (6 bases). The V end lost 3 bases, the J end lost 10 bases, and 19 bases lay between the germline ends. The germline V gene has CDR1 SGHVS and CDR2 FQNEAQ. The length of the CDR3 is 15 residues. CDR3 in amino acids: CASSFRGTLGDEQFF. The CDR3 DNA follows: TGTGCCAGCAGCTTTCGGGGGACCTTGGGAGACGAGCAGTTCTTC.

The chain uses TRBV2 and TRBJ1-3, with D tentatively TRBD1 (5 bases). Trimming took off 2 bases at V and 6 bases at J, with 8 bases between the two ends. Germline V gene sequence: CDR1 SNHLY, CDR2 FYNNEI. This CDR3 has 13 amino acids. The CDR3 loop reads CASSEQQENTIYF. The DNA for the CDR3 is TGTGCCAGCAGTGAACAACAGGAAAACACCATATATTTT.

There are a few counts of this clonotype. The genes are TRBV6-4 and TRBJ2-1; a weak D match, TRBD1 (5 bases). This CDR3 is 13 amino acids long. Germline V gene sequence: CDR1 MRHNA, CDR2 SNTAGT. V lost 3 bases and J lost 9, with 12 bases in between. The CDR3 loop is CASSDQGDGEQFF. The CDR3 DNA reads TGTGCCAGCAGTGATCAGGGCGATGGTGAGCAGTTCTTC.

This clonotype appeared a few times. This chain uses TRBV20-1 with TRBJ2-3, with 9 bases aligning to TRBD1. The germline V gene encodes CDR1 DFQATT and CDR2 SNEGSKA (reference sequence). V shed 4 bases, J shed 3 bases, and the junction held 11 bases outside the gene matches. This CDR3 spans 16 amino acids. CDR3 sequence: CSATIWRTGETDTQYF. For the CDR3, the DNA is TGCAGTGCTACAATCTGGAGGACAGGGGAGACAGATACGCAGTATTTT.

V gene TRBV6-4 combines with J gene TRBJ2-3, with 8 bases that match TRBD1. The CDR3 runs to 16 residues. Germline values: CDR1 MRHNA, CDR2 SNTAGT. The trim removed 2 bases at V and 2 bases at J, leaving 6 bases unmatched. The CDR3 reads CASSDGNRGDTDTQYF. CDR3 coding DNA: TGTGCCAGCAGTGACGGTAACAGGGGGGACACAGATACGCAGTATTTT.

The chain links TRBV15 to TRBJ2-1; TRBD2 aligns across 10 bases. Looked up from germline, CDR1 is LNHNV and CDR2 is YYDKDF (reference sequence). The CDR3 is 13 residues long. With V trimmed by 8 bases and J by 4 bases, 2 bases remained unmatched. For the CDR3, the DNA is TGTGCCACCCGGACTAGCGGTTACAATGAGCAGTTCTTC. This codes for CATRTSGYNEQFF.

V usage is TRBV4-2 and J usage is TRBJ1-4; D uncertain. The germline gives CDR1 LGHNA, CDR2 YNFKEQ. V lost 11 bases and J lost 8, with 18 bases in between. This CDR3 comprises 13 residues. For the CDR3, the DNA is TGTGCCGTAAGCGGGAGCGGAGGAGAAAAACTGTTTTTT. Translating gives CAVSGSGGEKLFF.

This clonotype was counted ten times or more. V gene TRBV6-5 combines with J gene TRBJ1-1; 8 positions agree with TRBD1. The CDR3 has 13 amino acids. The V and J ends lost 7 bases and 5 bases, in that order; junction bases with no gene match: 6. Germline V gene sequence: CDR1 MNHEY, CDR2 SVGAGI. The chain's CDR3 is CASTGQGGTEAFF. The CDR3, as DNA: TGTGCCAGCACAGGACAGGGAGGGACTGAAGCTTTCTTT.

The chain recombines TRBV5-1 with TRBJ2-2; the D gene is possibly TRBD1 (6 bases). The CDR3 sequence is 15 residues long. V lost 6 bases to trimming and J lost 6 bases, with 18 bases between them. Germline values: CDR1 SGHRS, CDR2 YFSETQ. The CDR3 protein is CASTTSGVGPGELFF. CDR3 nucleotide sequence: TGCGCCAGCACTACCTCAGGGGTAGGGCCCGGGGAGCTGTTTTTT.

Worth noting for this clonotype: A much larger clone is a single base away; this may be a read error. The genes are TRBV9 and TRBJ1-1; D ambiguous. The CDR3 spans 14 residues. Germline-derived CDR1 and CDR2 are SGDLS and YYNGEE. The CDR3 is CTSTNSAGNSEAFF. In nucleotides, the CDR3 is TGTACCAGCACCAATTCGGCGGGAAATAGTGAAGCTTTCTTT.

The chain uses TRBV12-3 or TRBV12-4 and TRBJ2-7; maybe TRBD2 (5 bases). This CDR3 is built from 12 residues. Trimming cost V 4 bases and J 3 bases, with 7 bases left between them. The CDR3 DNA sequence: TGTGCCAGCAGTTCCGCGGGCTACGAGCAGTACTTC. Residues: CASSSAGYEQYF.